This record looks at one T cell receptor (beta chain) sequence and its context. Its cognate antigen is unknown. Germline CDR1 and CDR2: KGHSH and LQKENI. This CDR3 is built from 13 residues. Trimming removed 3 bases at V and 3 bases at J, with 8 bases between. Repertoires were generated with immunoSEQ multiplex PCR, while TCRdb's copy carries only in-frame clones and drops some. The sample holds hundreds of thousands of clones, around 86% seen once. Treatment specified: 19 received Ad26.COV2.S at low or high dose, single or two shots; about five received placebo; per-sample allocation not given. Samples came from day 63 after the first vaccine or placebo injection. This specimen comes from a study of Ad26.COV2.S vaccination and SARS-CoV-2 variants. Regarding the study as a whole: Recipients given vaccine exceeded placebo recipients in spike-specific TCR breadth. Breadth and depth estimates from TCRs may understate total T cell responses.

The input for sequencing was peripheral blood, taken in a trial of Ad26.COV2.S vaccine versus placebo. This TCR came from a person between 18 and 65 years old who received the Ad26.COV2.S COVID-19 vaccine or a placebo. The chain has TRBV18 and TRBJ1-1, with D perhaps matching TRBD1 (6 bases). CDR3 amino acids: CASSPNRDTEAFF. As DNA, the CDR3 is TGTGCCAGCTCACCTAACAGGGACACTGAAGCTTTCTTT.